The sequence of this TCR beta chain was determined in a study of cytomegalovirus exposure and HLA in healthy donors. PCR used 60 Vbeta primers and 13 Jbeta primers. Some clones are missing from TCRdb's copy, which holds only in-frame ones; the method was immunoSEQ multiplex PCR. The sample includes some 150,000 clones, 82% of them seen just once. About this clone: Its antigen remains unidentified. Other DNA sequences in the same sample also yield this CDR3.

Trimming took 1 base from V and 0 from J; bases not matched to a gene: 0. Germline V gene data show CDR1 as SGHRS and CDR2 as YFSETQ. The CDR3 is made up of 15 amino acids. General study results and limits: A few of the chains that were CMV-associated were confirmed in vitro to be specific for CMV antigens. Likely technical artifact: a cluster of highly shared sequence variants. In a later analysis, TCR beta V- and J-gene trimming was associated with a missense DCLRE1C variant. Within an earlier analysis, most TCR beta V segments proved productive either about 87% or about 30% of the time.

The clonotype originates from a man aged 18 to 35 in good health and CMV-seropositive. The chain uses TRBV5-1 and TRBJ2-7, with 11 bases aligning to TRBD2. The sequencing input was PBMCs. The CDR3 loop is CASSLTSGSSYEQYF. The CDR3 DNA follows: TGCGCCAGCAGCTTGACTAGCGGGAGCTCCTACGAGCAGTACTTC. Full variable domain (rest looked up from reference TRBV5-1 and TRBJ2-7): KAGVTQTPRYLIKTRGQQVTLSCSPISGHRSVSWYQQTPGQGLQFLFEYFSETQRNKGNFPGRFSGRQFSNSRSEMNVSTLELGDSALYLCASSLTSGSSYEQYFGPGTRLTVT.